This T cell receptor (beta chain) originates from a study of blood T cell repertoires in COVID-19. Study in general: Material from acute and convalescent COVID-19 was sourced from the United States, Italy and Spain. Sample material is recorded as cDNA or gDNA derived from T cells, B-cell-depleted T cells, or PBMCs.

The germline V gene encodes CDR1 SGHNT and CDR2 YYREEE (reference sequence). The V and J ends lost 2 bases and 6 bases, in that order; junction bases with no gene match: 8. There are 17 residues in the CDR3. The authors' processing: Amplification with reference gene primers provided the estimates of nucleated cell counts. The repertoire was sequenced with immunoSEQ multiplex PCR; TCRdb's copy has only in-frame clones and lacks some. That table furnishes V, J and clone size, whereas the DNA furnished D and trimming. In the table there are tens of thousands of clones, over 75% of which are singletons. This rearrangement joins TRBV5-4 to TRBJ2-4, with 13 bases fitting TRBD2. The origin of this receptor is a man in his forties or fifties with active COVID-19. The specimen was peripheral blood. The CDR3 reads CASSLGTSGGAGNIQYF. The DNA of the CDR3 is TGTGCCAGCAGCTTAGGAACTAGCGGGGGGGCAGGAAACATTCAGTACTTC.